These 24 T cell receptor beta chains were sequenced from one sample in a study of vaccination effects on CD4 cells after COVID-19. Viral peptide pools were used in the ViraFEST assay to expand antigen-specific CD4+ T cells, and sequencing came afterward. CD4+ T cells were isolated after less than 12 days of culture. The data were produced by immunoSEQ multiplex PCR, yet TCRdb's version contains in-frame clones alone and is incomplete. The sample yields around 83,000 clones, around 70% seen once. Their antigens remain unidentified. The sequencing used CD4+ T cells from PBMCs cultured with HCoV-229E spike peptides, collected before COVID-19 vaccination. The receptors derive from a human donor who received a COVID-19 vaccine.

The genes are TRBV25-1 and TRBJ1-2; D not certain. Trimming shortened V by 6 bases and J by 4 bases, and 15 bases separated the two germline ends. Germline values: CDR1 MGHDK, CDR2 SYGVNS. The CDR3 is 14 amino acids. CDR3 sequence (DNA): TGTGCCAGCAGAGGACCAAACCCAGCCTATGGCTACACCTTC. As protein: CASRGPNPAYGYTF.

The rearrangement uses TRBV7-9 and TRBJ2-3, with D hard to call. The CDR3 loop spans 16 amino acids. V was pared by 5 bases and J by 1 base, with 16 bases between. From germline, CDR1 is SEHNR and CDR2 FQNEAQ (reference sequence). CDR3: CASSPRSGAGTDTQYF. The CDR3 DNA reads TGTGCCAGCAGCCCCAGAAGTGGCGCAGGCACAGATACGCAGTATTTT.

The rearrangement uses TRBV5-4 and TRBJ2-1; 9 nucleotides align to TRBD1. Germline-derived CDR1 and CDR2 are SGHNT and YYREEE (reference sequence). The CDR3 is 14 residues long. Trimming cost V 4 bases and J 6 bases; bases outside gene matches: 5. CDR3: CASSLGQGFNEQFF. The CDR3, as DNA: TGTGCCAGCAGCCTGGGACAGGGTTTCAATGAGCAGTTCTTC.

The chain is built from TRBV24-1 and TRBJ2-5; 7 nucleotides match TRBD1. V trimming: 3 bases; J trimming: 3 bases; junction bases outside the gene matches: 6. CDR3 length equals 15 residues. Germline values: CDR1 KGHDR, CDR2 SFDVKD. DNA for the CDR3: TGTGCCACCAGTGATCCAGGGGGTTTAGAAGAGACCCAGTACTTC. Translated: CATSDPGGLEETQYF.

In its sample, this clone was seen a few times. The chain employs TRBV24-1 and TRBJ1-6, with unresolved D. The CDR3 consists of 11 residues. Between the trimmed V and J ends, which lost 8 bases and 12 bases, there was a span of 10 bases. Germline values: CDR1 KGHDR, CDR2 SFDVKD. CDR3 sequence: CATILRKPLHF. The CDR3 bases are TGTGCCACCATTCTCCGAAAACCCCTCCACTTT.

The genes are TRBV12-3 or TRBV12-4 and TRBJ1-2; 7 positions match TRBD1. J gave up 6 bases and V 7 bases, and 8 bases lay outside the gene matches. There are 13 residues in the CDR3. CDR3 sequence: CASTGQAWDGYTF. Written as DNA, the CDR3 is TGTGCCAGCACCGGACAGGCCTGGGATGGCTACACCTTC.

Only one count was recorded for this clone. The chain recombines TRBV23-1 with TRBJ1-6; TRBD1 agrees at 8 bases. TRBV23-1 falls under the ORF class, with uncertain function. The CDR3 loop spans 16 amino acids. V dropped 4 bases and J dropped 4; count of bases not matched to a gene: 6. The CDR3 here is CASSPNRGKYNSPLHF. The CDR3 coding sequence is TGCGCCAGCAGTCCGAACAGGGGGAAGTATAATTCACCCCTCCACTTT.

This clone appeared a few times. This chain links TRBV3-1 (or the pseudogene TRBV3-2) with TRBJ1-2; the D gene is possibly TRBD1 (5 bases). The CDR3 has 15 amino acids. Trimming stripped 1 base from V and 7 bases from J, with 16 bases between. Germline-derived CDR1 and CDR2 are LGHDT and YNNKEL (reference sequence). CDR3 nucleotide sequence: TGTGCCAGCAGCCAAGTTGGAGTGCAGGGTCGTGGCTACACCTTC. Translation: CASSQVGVQGRGYTF.

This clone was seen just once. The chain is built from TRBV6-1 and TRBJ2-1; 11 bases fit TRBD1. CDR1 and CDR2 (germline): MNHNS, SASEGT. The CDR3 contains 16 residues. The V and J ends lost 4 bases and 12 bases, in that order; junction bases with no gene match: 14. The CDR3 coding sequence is TGTGCCAGCAGTGTTCGAGGACAGGGGGCGGGGGAAGGGCAGTTCTTC. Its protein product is CASSVRGQGAGEGQFF.

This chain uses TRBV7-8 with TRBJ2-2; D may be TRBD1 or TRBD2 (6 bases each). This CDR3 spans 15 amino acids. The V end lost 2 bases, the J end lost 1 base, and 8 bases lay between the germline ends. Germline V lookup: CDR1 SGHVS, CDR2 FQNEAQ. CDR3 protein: CASSLRGENTGELFF. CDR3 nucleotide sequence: TGTGCCAGCAGCTTAAGGGGGGAGAACACCGGGGAGCTGTTTTTT. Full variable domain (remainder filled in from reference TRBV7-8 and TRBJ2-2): GAGVSQSPRYKVAKRGQDVALRCDPISGHVSLFWYQQALGQGPEFLTYFQNEAQLDKSGLPSDRFFAERPEGSVSTLKIQRTQQEDSAVYLCASSLRGENTGELFFGEGSRLTVL.

In nucleotides, the CDR3 is TGTGCCAGCAGCATCACGGGACTAACAGGGGGTAATGGCTACACCTTC. This encodes CASSITGLTGGNGYTF. The chain recombines TRBV5-4 with TRBJ1-2; 8 nucleotides line up with TRBD1. This CDR3 contains 16 residues. Trimming at V came to 4 bases and at J to 6 bases, leaving 14 bases not matched to a gene. Germline CDR1 is SGHNT and CDR2 is YYREEE (reference sequence).

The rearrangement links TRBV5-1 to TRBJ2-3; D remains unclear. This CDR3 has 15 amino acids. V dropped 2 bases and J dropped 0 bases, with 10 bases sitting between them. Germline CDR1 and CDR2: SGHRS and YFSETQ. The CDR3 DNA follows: TGCGCCAGCAGCTTACACTACGCTAGCACAGATACGCAGTATTTT. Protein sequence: CASSLHYASTDTQYF.

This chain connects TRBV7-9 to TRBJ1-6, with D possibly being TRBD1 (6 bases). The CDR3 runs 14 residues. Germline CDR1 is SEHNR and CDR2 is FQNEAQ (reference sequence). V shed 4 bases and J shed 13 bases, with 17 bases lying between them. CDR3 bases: TGTGCCAGCAGCTGGGGGGCGACAGGTGCGCCCCTCCACTTT. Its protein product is CASSWGATGAPLHF.

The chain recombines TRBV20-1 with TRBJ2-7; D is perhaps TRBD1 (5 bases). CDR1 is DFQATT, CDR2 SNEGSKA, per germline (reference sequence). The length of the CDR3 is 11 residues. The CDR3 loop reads CSADSRYEQYV. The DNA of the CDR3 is TGCAGCGCTGACAGCCGCTACGAGCAGTACGTC.

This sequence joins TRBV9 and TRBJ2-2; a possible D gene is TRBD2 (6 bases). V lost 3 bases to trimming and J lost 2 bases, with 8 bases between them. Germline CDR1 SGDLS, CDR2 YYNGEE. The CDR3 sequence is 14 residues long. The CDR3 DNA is TGTGCCAGCAGCGCCGGGACTAACACCGGGGAGCTGTTTTTT. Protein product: CASSAGTNTGELFF.

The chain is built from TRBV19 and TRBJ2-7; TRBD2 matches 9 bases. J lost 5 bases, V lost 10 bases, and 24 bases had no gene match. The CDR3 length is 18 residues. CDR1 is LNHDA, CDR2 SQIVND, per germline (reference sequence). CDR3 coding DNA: TGTGCCAACCGGGGGAAGCAAGCGGGGGGCCGTGTTAAAAACGAGCAGTACGTC. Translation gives CANRGKQAGGRVKNEQYV.

CDR3 sequence reads: CASSVVTGTGELFF. In nucleotides, the CDR3 is TGTGCCAGCAGCGTAGTAACCGGGACCGGGGAGCTGTTTTTT. This chain connects TRBV9 to TRBJ2-2, with D uncertain. V was cut by 0 bases and J by 5 bases, with 8 bases left in between. Germline CDR1 SGDLS, CDR2 YYNGEE. The CDR3 loop spans 14 amino acids. Full variable domain (rest looked up from reference TRBV9 and TRBJ2-2): DSGVTQTPKHLITATGQRVTLRCSPRSGDLSVYWYQQSLDQGLQFLIQYYNGEERAKGNILERFSAQQFPDLHSELNLSSLELGDSALYFCASSVVTGTGELFFGEGSRLTVL.

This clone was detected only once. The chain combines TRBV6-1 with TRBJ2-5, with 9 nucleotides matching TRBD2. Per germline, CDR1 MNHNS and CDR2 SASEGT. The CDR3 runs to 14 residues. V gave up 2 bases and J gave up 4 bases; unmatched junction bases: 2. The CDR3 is CASSEQTSGETQYF. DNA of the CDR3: TGTGCCAGCAGTGAACAGACTAGCGGAGAGACCCAGTACTTC.

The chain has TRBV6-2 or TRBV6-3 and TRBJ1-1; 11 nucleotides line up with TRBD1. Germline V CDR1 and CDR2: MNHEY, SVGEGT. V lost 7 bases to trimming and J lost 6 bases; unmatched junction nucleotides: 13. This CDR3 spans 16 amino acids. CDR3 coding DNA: TGTGCCAGCACCCCACCCGCTGGACAGGGGGCACCTGAAGCTTTCTTT. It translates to CASTPPAGQGAPEAFF.

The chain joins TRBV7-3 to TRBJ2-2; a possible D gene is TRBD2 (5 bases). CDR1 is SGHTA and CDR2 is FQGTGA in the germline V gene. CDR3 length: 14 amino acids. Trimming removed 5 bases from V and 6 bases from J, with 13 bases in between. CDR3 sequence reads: CASSPGSRAGELFF. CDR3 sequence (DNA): TGTGCCAGCAGCCCCGGGTCGCGGGCCGGGGAGCTGTTTTTT. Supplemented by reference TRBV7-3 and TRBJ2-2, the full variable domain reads GAGVSQTPSNKVTEKGKYVELRCDPISGHTALYWYRQSLGQGPEFLIYFQGTGAADDSGLPNDRFFAVRPEGSVSTLKIQRTERGDSAVYLCASSPGSRAGELFFGEGSRLTVL.

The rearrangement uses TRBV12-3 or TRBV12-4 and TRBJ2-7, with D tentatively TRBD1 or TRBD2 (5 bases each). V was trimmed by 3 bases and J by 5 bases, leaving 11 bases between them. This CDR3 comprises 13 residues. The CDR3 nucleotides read TGTGCCAGCAGTTTTAGAGGGGCGGACGAGCAGTACGTC. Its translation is CASSFRGADEQYV.

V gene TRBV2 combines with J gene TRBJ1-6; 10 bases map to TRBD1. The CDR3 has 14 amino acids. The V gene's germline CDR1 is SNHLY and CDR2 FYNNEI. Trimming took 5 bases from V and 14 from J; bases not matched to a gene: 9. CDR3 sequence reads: CASSSGQGNRALHF. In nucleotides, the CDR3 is TGTGCCAGCAGTTCGGGACAGGGGAATAGGGCCCTCCACTTT.

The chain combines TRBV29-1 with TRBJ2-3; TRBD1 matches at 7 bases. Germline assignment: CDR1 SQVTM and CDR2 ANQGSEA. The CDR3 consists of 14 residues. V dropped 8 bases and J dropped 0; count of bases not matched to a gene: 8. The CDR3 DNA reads TGCAGCTATCAAGGGACAGCAAGCACAGATACGCAGTATTTT. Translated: CSYQGTASTDTQYF.

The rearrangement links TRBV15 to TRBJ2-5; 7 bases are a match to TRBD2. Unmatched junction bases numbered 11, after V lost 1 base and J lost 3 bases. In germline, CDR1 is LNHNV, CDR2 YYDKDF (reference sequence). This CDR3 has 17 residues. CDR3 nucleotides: TGTGCCACCAGCAGAGCCTGGGCAACTAGCGCCGAAGAGACCCAGTACTTC. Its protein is CATSRAWATSAEETQYF. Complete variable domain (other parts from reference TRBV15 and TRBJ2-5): DAMVIQNPRYQVTQFGKPVTLSCSQTLNHNVMYWYQQKSSQAPKLLFHYYDKDFNNEADTPDNFQSRRPNTSFCFLDIRSPGLGDTAMYLCATSRAWATSAEETQYFGPGTRLLVL.